These 20 T cell receptor beta chains were sequenced from one sample in a study of cytomegalovirus exposure and HLA in healthy donors. The assay was immunoSEQ multiplex PCR, and TCRdb's table has in-frame clones only and misses some. The profile covers 200,000 or so clones, with roughly 91% appearing a single time and 1.5% to 2.5% taken by the ten largest. The sequenced material came from PBMCs. These receptors were obtained from a woman between 18 and 29 years old in good health and CMV-seropositive.

Note on this clone: An end of the junction differs from the germline gene, which may be a read error. The chain carries TRBV5-1 and TRBJ2-3; D may be TRBD2 (6 bases). Germline CDR1 reads SGHRS; CDR2 reads YFSETQ. The CDR3 is made up of 15 amino acids. The CDR3 region is CASTLVTSEGDTQYF. The CDR3 nucleotides read TGCGCCAGCACCTTGGTGACATCGGAGGGGGATACGCAGTATTTT.

The chain uses TRBV27 and TRBJ2-1, with a tentative D call TRBD2 (6 bases). CDR1 MNHEY and CDR2 SMNVEV come from the germline V gene (reference sequence). Trimming pared 2 bases from V and 2 bases from J, leaving 19 bases between. There are 18 residues in the CDR3. CDR3 amino acids: CASSLRVSGQAPYNEQFF. In DNA, the CDR3 is TGTGCCAGCAGTTTAAGGGTTAGCGGACAAGCTCCCTACAATGAGCAGTTCTTC.

The V call is TRBV27, the J call TRBJ1-5; D unresolved. Germline CDR1 MNHEY, CDR2 SMNVEV (reference sequence). The CDR3 loop spans 15 amino acids. The V and J ends lost 6 bases and 6 bases respectively, with 18 bases between them. CDR3 region: CASRLGKEYGQPQHF. In nucleotides, the CDR3 is TGTGCCAGCAGACTAGGGAAGGAGTACGGTCAGCCCCAGCATTTT.

This clone was recorded only once. This chain uses TRBV7-8 with TRBJ2-2, with D uncertain. The CDR3 runs 14 residues. Trimming took off 6 bases at V and 0 bases at J, with 8 bases between the two ends. Germline lookup yields CDR1 SGHVS and CDR2 FQNEAQ. CDR3 sequence reads: CASSLAANTGELFF. In nucleotides, the CDR3 is TGTGCCAGCAGTCTGGCGGCGAACACCGGGGAGCTGTTTTTT.

The chain recombines TRBV14 with TRBJ1-2; 7 nucleotides agree with TRBD1. The CDR3 totals 14 residues. Per the germline V gene, CDR1 is SGHDN and CDR2 is FVKESK. V gave up 4 bases and J gave up 0 bases; unmatched junction bases: 2. CDR3 bases: TGTGCCAGCAGCCGGACAGGAGCTAACTATGGCTACACCTTC. Translating gives CASSRTGANYGYTF.

This clone was found once. The chain employs TRBV28 and TRBJ1-1; 8 bases align to TRBD1. Looked up from germline, CDR1 is MDHEN and CDR2 is SYDVKM. The length of the CDR3 is 16 residues. V lost 5 bases, J lost 3 bases, and 11 bases stayed unmatched. The CDR3 DNA reads as TGTGCCAGCAGTCCCCAAAGGACAGGGCCGGACACTGAAGCTTTCTTT. It encodes CASSPQRTGPDTEAFF.

This sequence joins TRBV19 and TRBJ2-1; D might be TRBD1 (5 bases). The CDR3 is 13 residues long. Germline V gene lookup returns CDR1 LNHDA and CDR2 SQIVND (reference sequence). V was shortened by 5 bases and J by 9 bases, with 14 bases between the two germline ends. The CDR3: CASSPGNLGEQFF. The CDR3, as DNA: TGTGCCAGTAGTCCAGGGAATCTAGGTGAGCAGTTCTTC. Drawing the rest from reference TRBV19 and TRBJ2-1, the complete variable domain is DGGITQSPKYLFRKEGQNVTLSCEQNLNHDAMYWYRQDPGQGLRLIYYSQIVNDFQKGDIAEGYSVSREKKESFPLTVTSAQKNPTAFYLCASSPGNLGEQFFGPGTRLTVL.

This chain connects TRBV6-6 to TRBJ1-1; the D gene is possibly TRBD1 (6 bases). The CDR3 consists of 13 residues. Germline V gene sequence: CDR1 MNHNY, CDR2 SVGAGI (reference sequence). Trimming took off 6 bases at V and 1 base at J, with 9 bases between the two ends. CDR3 DNA: TGTGCCAGCAGCTGGGGGCGGAACACTGAAGCTTTCTTT. Translated, it gives CASSWGRNTEAFF.

The chain uses TRBV29-1 and TRBJ2-7; 12 bases match TRBD2. Germline V gene sequence: CDR1 SQVTM, CDR2 ANQGSEA. With V trimmed by 4 bases and J by 4 bases, 5 bases remained unmatched. CDR3 length equals 14 residues. CDR3 DNA sequence: TGCAGCGTTGCTCTAGCGGGAGGGTTATACGAGCAGTACTTC. Its translation is CSVALAGGLYEQYF.

V and J are TRBV7-7 and TRBJ2-5, with a weak D call TRBD2 (6 bases). The DNA end is a closer match to TRBJ2-7, so the J assignment may be wrong. Looked up from germline, CDR1 is SSHAT and CDR2 is FNYEAQ (reference sequence). This CDR3 is 13 amino acids long. The CDR3 is CASSPAASAEQYF. The CDR3 region has the DNA TGTGCCAGCAGTCCTGCGGCTAGCGCCGAGCAGTACTTC.

This clone has just a few counts. The chain links TRBV6-5 to TRBJ1-1; TRBD1 is a possible D gene (5 bases). From germline, CDR1 is MNHEY and CDR2 SVGAGI. The CDR3 is 12 amino acids. V was cut by 5 bases and J by 4 bases, with 8 bases left in between. CDR3 sequence: CASSRRGTEAFF. DNA of the CDR3: TGTGCCAGCAGTCGTAGGGGCACTGAAGCTTTCTTT.

The chain combines TRBV11-2 with TRBJ2-7, with D perhaps matching TRBD2 (5 bases). Between the trimmed V and J ends, which lost 8 bases and 2 bases, there was a span of 10 bases. Germline V gene lookup returns CDR1 SGHAT and CDR2 FQNNGV. There are 12 residues in the CDR3. The CDR3 DNA reads as TGTGCCAGCGCCCCAGCGGCCTACGAGCAGTACTTC. Its protein is CASAPAAYEQYF.

The chain uses TRBV27 and TRBJ2-7; D unclear. This CDR3 comprises 14 residues. Germline V gene sequence: CDR1 MNHEY, CDR2 SMNVEV (reference sequence). V was shortened by 0 bases and J by 2 bases, with 8 bases between the two germline ends. The CDR3 reads CASSLSLRAYEQYF. In DNA form, the CDR3 reads TGTGCCAGCAGTTTATCTCTCCGCGCCTACGAGCAGTACTTC.

The J gene is TRBJ1-2, the V gene TRBV2, with 7 nucleotides matching TRBD1. There are 15 residues in the CDR3. The ends lost 4 bases at V and 6 bases at J; junction bases unmatched: 11. Germline CDR1 reads SNHLY; CDR2 reads FYNNEI. The CDR3 nucleotides are TGTGCCAGCAGTGCCGCCCCGGGACAGAATCATGGCTACACCTTC. Amino acids: CASSAAPGQNHGYTF.

This sequence joins TRBV30 and TRBJ1-5; TRBD1 might be the D (5 bases). Deletions cut 1 base from V and 6 bases from J, with 10 bases between. This CDR3 contains 13 residues. Looked up from germline, CDR1 is GTSNPN and CDR2 is SVGIG (reference sequence). CDR3 sequence: CAWSAGMSQPQHF. The CDR3 coding sequence is TGTGCCTGGAGTGCAGGGATGAGTCAGCCCCAGCATTTT.

V is TRBV5-4 and J is TRBJ1-3; D is undetermined. The germline V gene has CDR1 SGHNT and CDR2 YYREEE (reference sequence). CDR3 length: 12 amino acids. Trimming removed 0 bases from V and 6 bases from J, with 4 bases in between. The chain's CDR3 is CASSLGENTIYF. The CDR3 nucleotides read TGTGCCAGCAGCTTGGGAGAAAACACCATATATTTT.

The genes are TRBV5-1 and TRBJ2-7, with 7 bases aligning to TRBD1. Per the germline V gene, CDR1 is SGHRS and CDR2 is YFSETQ. CDR3 length equals 15 residues. V dropped 3 bases and J dropped 5; count of bases not matched to a gene: 11. The CDR3 DNA reads TGCGCCAGCAGCTCCTTCTCGGACAGGCCCAACGAGCAGTACTTC. It is translated as CASSSFSDRPNEQYF.

The CDR3 sequence: CASSSPPTGNTEAFF. In nucleotides, the CDR3 is TGTGCCAGCAGTTCCCCACCTACAGGTAACACTGAAGCTTTCTTT. The chain has TRBV27 and TRBJ1-1; tentative D call: TRBD1 (5 bases). There are 15 residues in the CDR3. Germline CDR1 MNHEY, CDR2 SMNVEV (reference sequence). Trimming left V 4 bases short and J 2 bases short, with 14 bases between.

The rearrangement links TRBV25-1 to TRBJ2-7, with TRBD2 matching 8 bases. V dropped 4 bases and J dropped 4; count of bases not matched to a gene: 0. The CDR3 is 12 residues long. Germline CDR1 is MGHDK and CDR2 is SYGVNS. The CDR3 region is CASSVAGYEQYF. In DNA, the CDR3 is TGTGCCAGCAGTGTAGCGGGGTACGAGCAGTACTTC.

This chain uses TRBV6-1 with TRBJ2-7; D call uncertain. Trimming pared 5 bases from V and 3 bases from J, leaving 5 bases between. CDR3 length: 11 residues. CDR1 MNHNS and CDR2 SASEGT come from the germline V gene. CDR3 residues: CASSSRYEQYF. CDR3 sequence (DNA): TGTGCCAGCAGTAGCCGCTACGAGCAGTACTTC.